This T cell receptor beta chain was observed in a study of metastatic and nonmetastatic thyroid tumors (TCRdb year 2020). For the study in its entirety: For patients with malignant and with benign thyroid disease, the researchers compared repertoires between peripheral blood samples and tumor or nodule tissue samples.

No treatment had been received by any patient before thyroid surgery. Using T-cell receptor beta sequencing, the study looked back at clinical samples from patients collected from the early 2010s to the late 2010s. What the research found in general, with its limitations: In both blood and tumor samples, TCR beta diversity was reported to be significantly higher in malignant tumors than in benign nodules.

From the cysteine through the phenylalanine, the CDR3 covers 18 amino acids. The CDR3 DNA has 54 bases and is translated from base 1. From the germline V gene, CDR1 is MDHEN and CDR2 is SYDVKM. V is pruned by 5 bases and J by 0 bases, leaving 15 bases of the junction without a gene match. The method was PCR. The run used an Illumina HiSeq 4000. High-throughput sequencing was used to profile the TCR beta-chain CDR3 region of each patient. From the authors' description of their analysis: CDR3 differences across clinicopathological groups were used to build a classifier for discriminating distant-metastatic papillary thyroid cancer patients. The Shannon index was used to assess repertoire diversity, and the Morisita-Horn index was used to assess tumor-blood repertoire similarity. Using fastp at Q25 and MiXCR, TCRdb reprocessed the public reads and kept productive beta chains. The V and J calls and clone size are TCRdb's, not the authors'. For this sample there are roughly 15,000 clones; 27% appear just once. Of the sample, approximately 15% is held by the ten largest clones.

A remark on this clone: Its recognized antigen is unknown. Base-call qualities are not available, and no considerably larger clone is one nucleotide away.

The receptor was derived from a female donor with papillary thyroid cancer or a benign thyroid nodule (not recorded which). Some clones in this sample may be carry-over from other donors' samples. The sample consisted of adjacent normal tissue. The chain uses TRBV28 and TRBJ1-2, with 7 central nucleotides matching TRBD1. In nucleotide form, the sequence is TGTGCCAGCAGTCCTCGCCGGACAGGCCTCTCCCCTAACTATGGCTACACCTTC. The resulting protein is CASSPRRTGLSPNYGYTF.